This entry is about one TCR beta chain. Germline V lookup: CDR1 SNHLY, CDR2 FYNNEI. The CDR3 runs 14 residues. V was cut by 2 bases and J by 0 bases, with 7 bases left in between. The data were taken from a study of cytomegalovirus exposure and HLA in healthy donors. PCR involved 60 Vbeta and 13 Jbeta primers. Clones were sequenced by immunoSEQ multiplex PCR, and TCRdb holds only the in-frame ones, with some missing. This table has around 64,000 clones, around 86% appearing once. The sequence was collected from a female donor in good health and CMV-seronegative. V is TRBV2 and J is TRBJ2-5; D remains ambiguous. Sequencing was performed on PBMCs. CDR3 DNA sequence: TGTGCCAGCAGTGAACGGCGGAACCAAGAGACCCAGTACTTC. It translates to CASSERRNQETQYF.